The present T cell receptor beta chain was sequenced within a study of shared clonotypes between healthy human individuals. For the study at large: Every donor yielded three CD4 naive, three CD4 memory, two CD8 naive and one CD8 memory plate. Overall study findings and caveats: Depth was large, yet rarefaction showed that sorted-subset sequencing was incomplete. A handful of donors shared roughly 5% of their naive CD4 clonotypes.

Splitting of each subset's genomic DNA was done evenly across several immunoSEQ plates. The protocol was immunoSEQ multiplex PCR, while the TCRdb copy is restricted to in-frame clones and leaves out a portion. The sample carries about 2 million clones, 95% recorded once. As for this clone: Its specificity is not known.

The CDR3 consists of 15 residues. Germline CDR1 SGHTA, CDR2 FQGTGA. V lost 4 bases and J 0 bases, leaving 11 bases between the germline ends. Material for sequencing was naive CD4+ T cells sorted from blood. As to subset: CD45RA+ positively selected. V usage is TRBV7-3 and J usage is TRBJ2-3; D gene uncertain. The TCR originated in a man aged 18 to 30 in good health. Written as DNA, the CDR3 is TGTGCCAGCAGCTCCGGGCCTGAGAGCACAGATACGCAGTATTTT. Its protein product is CASSSGPESTDTQYF.